The 29 T cell receptor beta chains in this list originate from one sample, sequenced in a study of early T cells in non-severe SARS-CoV-2 infection. TCRdb re-called the 5' RACE reads with MiXCR, one entry per CDR3 protein. The profile shows around 100,000 distinct CDR3 sequences, approximately 16% of them singletons. Sequencing was done on a sample of whole blood. These receptors were collected from an adult who was a healthcare worker with PCR-confirmed SARS-CoV-2 infection or an uninfected control (not recorded which).

J is TRBJ2-7 and V is TRBV12-3 or TRBV12-4, with 7 bases matching TRBD2. The V segment lost 7 bases and the J segment 0 bases; nucleotides outside the gene matches: 9. This CDR3 comprises 15 residues. CDR3 protein: CASTPGGLNSYEQYF. Here the CDR3 DNA reads TGTGCCAGCACCCCGGGGGGTCTTAACTCCTACGAGCAGTACTTC.

This chain connects TRBV6-1 to TRBJ2-7; 8 nucleotides agree with TRBD1. V shed 3 bases, J shed 6 bases, and the junction held 4 bases outside the gene matches. The germline gives CDR1 MNHNS, CDR2 SASEGT. This CDR3 comprises 13 residues. CDR3: CASSDRGPGEQYF. CDR3 bases: TGTGCCAGCAGTGACAGGGGGCCCGGCGAGCAGTACTTC.

V gene TRBV21-1 combines with J gene TRBJ1-5. TRBV21-1 is marked as a pseudogene. CDR3 size: 20 residues. The chain's CDR3 is CASSKDRNPDTRYSNQPQHF. The CDR3 DNA follows: TGTGCCAGCAGCAAAGACAGAAACCCCGATACCCGATATAGCAATCAGCCCCAGCATTTT.

This rearrangement joins TRBV12-3 or TRBV12-4 to TRBJ1-1; D call uncertain. CDR3 size: 14 residues. V dropped 2 bases and J dropped 1 base, with 8 bases sitting between them. Here the CDR3 reads CASSLSTGNTEAFF. CDR3 nucleotides: TGTGCCAGCAGTTTATCGACGGGGAACACTGAAGCTTTCTTT.

This clonotype occurred many times. V is TRBV6-2 or TRBV6-3 and J is TRBJ2-4, with D tentatively TRBD2 (6 bases). There are 15 residues in the CDR3. Germline CDR1 reads MNHEY; CDR2 reads SVGEGT. Trimming stripped 6 bases from V and 0 bases from J, with 12 bases between. CDR3 region: CASSPVAVAKNIQYF. Here the CDR3 DNA reads TGTGCCAGCAGCCCGGTAGCGGTAGCCAAAAACATTCAGTACTTC.

CDR3 in DNA: TGTGCCAGCAGCGCCGGGACTAGCGGGATAAATGAGCAGTTCTTC. It codes for CASSAGTSGINEQFF. The gene calls are TRBV6-6 and TRBJ2-1; 13 nucleotides agree with TRBD2. Germline values: CDR1 MNHNY, CDR2 SVGAGI (reference sequence). The CDR3 runs 15 residues. The V segment lost 6 bases and the J segment 7 bases; nucleotides outside the gene matches: 6.

The gene calls are TRBV6-6 and TRBJ1-1; D is unresolved. Germline assignment: CDR1 MNHNY and CDR2 SVGAGI (reference sequence). V shed 6 bases and J shed 0 bases, with 11 bases lying between them. The CDR3 has 14 residues. The CDR3 sequence: CASSPAVLNTEAFF. DNA of the CDR3: TGTGCCAGCAGCCCGGCGGTGTTGAACACTGAAGCTTTCTTT.

This clonotype was detected a few times. At one end the junction does not follow the germline gene, possibly because of a read error. V is TRBV27 and J is TRBJ2-1; 10 bases are shared with TRBD1. The germline CDR1 and CDR2 sequences are MNHEY and SMNVEV (reference sequence). The CDR3 consists of 16 residues. The CDR3 loop reads CATSSWGTGVLDEQFF. For the CDR3, the DNA is TGTGCCACCAGTAGCTGGGGGACAGGGGTTTTGGATGAGCAGTTCTTC.

This clonotype was seen ten or more times. The chain combines TRBV6-2 or TRBV6-3 with TRBJ2-7; no clear D. The CDR3 has 14 amino acids. Deletions cut 0 bases from V and 6 bases from J, with 12 bases between. The germline gives CDR1 MNHEY, CDR2 SVGEGT. The DNA of the CDR3 is TGTGCCAGCAGTTACTCGAATTGGAAATCCGAGCAGTACTTC. Translating it yields CASSYSNWKSEQYF.

This clonotype was detected a few times. J is TRBJ2-1 and V is TRBV7-2; D remains unclear. The V end lost 4 bases, the J end lost 5 bases, and 9 bases lay between the germline ends. This CDR3 spans 13 amino acids. The germline CDR1 and CDR2 sequences are SGHTA and FQGNSA. DNA of the CDR3: TGTGCCAGCAGCTCCCCGGAAGACAATGAGCAGTTCTTC. Its protein product is CASSSPEDNEQFF.

The chain is built from TRBV9 and TRBJ1-1; a possible D gene is TRBD1 (6 bases). V was shortened by 3 bases and J by 0 bases, with 9 bases between the two germline ends. Germline loops: CDR1 SGDLS, CDR2 YYNGEE. CDR3 length: 14 amino acids. The CDR3 here is CASSGGTLNTEAFF. CDR3 nucleotide sequence: TGTGCCAGCAGCGGAGGGACACTGAACACTGAAGCTTTCTTT. Full variable domain (remainder filled in from reference TRBV9 and TRBJ1-1): DSGVTQTPKHLITATGQRVTLRCSPRSGDLSVYWYQQSLDQGLQFLIQYYNGEERAKGNILERFSAQQFPDLHSELNLSSLELGDSALYFCASSGGTLNTEAFFGQGTRLTVV.

The genes are TRBV9 and TRBJ1-1, with 9 nucleotides matching TRBD1. This CDR3 is built from 16 residues. V shed 0 bases and J 1 base; nucleotides not matched to a gene: 4. Germline values: CDR1 SGDLS, CDR2 YYNGEE. The DNA of the CDR3 is TGTGCCAGCAGCGTAGTTACAGGGGGCACGAACACTGAAGCTTTCTTT. Residues: CASSVVTGGTNTEAFF.

This clonotype has more than one count but fewer than ten. The chain uses TRBV7-9 and TRBJ1-1, with D maybe TRBD1 (5 bases). Trimming stripped 6 bases from V and 1 base from J, with 12 bases between. The CDR3 runs to 14 residues. Germline V gene data show CDR1 as SEHNR and CDR2 as FQNEAQ (reference sequence). CDR3 protein: CASSHGTENTEAFF. The CDR3 DNA reads as TGTGCCAGCAGTCACGGGACTGAGAACACTGAAGCTTTCTTT. The full variable domain, with the rest looked up from reference TRBV7-9 and TRBJ1-1, is DTGVSQNPRHKITKRGQNVTFRCDPISEHNRLYWYRQTLGQGPEFLTYFQNEAQLEKSRLLSDRFSAERPKGSFSTLEIQRTEQGDSAMYLCASSHGTENTEAFFGQGTRLTVV.

A few counts support this clonotype. The V and J genes are TRBV18 and TRBJ1-1; TRBD1 matches 8 bases. Per the germline V gene, CDR1 is KGHSH and CDR2 is LQKENI. The V gene end was trimmed by 6 bases and the J gene end by 1 base; junction bases not matched to a gene: 7. The CDR3 has 15 amino acids. CDR3 sequence reads: CASSPGGTGNTEAFF. CDR3 DNA sequence: TGTGCCAGCTCGCCCGGCGGGACAGGGAACACTGAAGCTTTCTTT.

This clonotype was seen only a few times. The chain has TRBV7-2 and TRBJ2-3; D ambiguous. The V and J ends lost 10 bases and 0 bases respectively, with 8 bases between them. This CDR3 comprises 12 residues. Germline lookup yields CDR1 SGHTA and CDR2 FQGNSA. The CDR3 coding sequence is TGTGCCAATATGCCCAGCACAGATACGCAGTATTTT. It is translated as CANMPSTDTQYF.

This clonotype was found a few times. The V call is TRBV12-5, the J call TRBJ1-6, with D uncertain. The CDR3 is 14 amino acids. V dropped 8 bases and J dropped 8 bases, with 16 bases sitting between them. The germline V gene encodes CDR1 LGHNT and CDR2 FRNRAP. The CDR3 bases are TGTGCTAGTAGCCCTTCTGGCAGACATTCACCCCTCCACTTT. It translates to CASSPSGRHSPLHF.

The rearrangement links TRBV3-1 to TRBJ2-3, with TRBD2 matching 8 bases. CDR1 is LGHDT, CDR2 YNNKEL, per germline (reference sequence). The CDR3 spans 16 residues. J lost 5 bases, V lost 4 bases, and 11 bases had no gene match. CDR3 coding DNA: TGTGCCAGCAGCCTTCGTGGTAGCGGGACTAAAGATACGCAGTATTTT. Translated, it gives CASSLRGSGTKDTQYF.

The genes are TRBV7-6 and TRBJ1-5; D unresolved. Germline values: CDR1 SGHVS, CDR2 FNYEAQ. V was pared by 1 base and J by 4 bases, with 11 bases between. The CDR3 sequence is 15 residues long. As DNA, the CDR3 is TGTGCCAGCAGCTTAGAGGCAGAGTTGAATCAGCCCCAGCATTTT. It yields the protein CASSLEAELNQPQHF.

The rearrangement links TRBV29-1 to TRBJ2-6; D remains unclear. This CDR3 is 11 amino acids long. Trimming pared 6 bases from V and 6 bases from J, leaving 6 bases between. In germline, CDR1 is SQVTM, CDR2 ANQGSEA. CDR3 protein: CSVSVANVLTF. As DNA, the CDR3 is TGCAGCGTATCCGTGGCCAACGTCCTGACTTTC.

The chain employs TRBV11-3 and TRBJ2-7; D is possibly TRBD2 (5 bases). The CDR3 has 15 amino acids. Germline CDR1 is SGHNT and CDR2 is YENEEA. Deletions cut 5 bases from V and 4 bases from J, with 18 bases between. The CDR3 DNA is TGTGCCAGCAGCCCCGGGCCAGGCGGGTCGTACGAGCAGTACTTC. The encoded protein is CASSPGPGGSYEQYF. The variable domain in full, with the rest retrieved from reference TRBV11-3 and TRBJ2-7, is EAGVVQSPRYKIIEKKQPVAFWCNPISGHNTLYWYLQNLGQGPELLIRYENEEAVDDSQLPKDRFSAERLKGVDSTLKIQPAELGDSAVYLCASSPGPGGSYEQYFGPGTRLTVT.

This clonotype was picked up a small number of times. The V call is TRBV9, the J call TRBJ2-3, with 10 bases that match TRBD2. The CDR3 contains 17 residues. V was pared by 0 bases and J by 5 bases, with 9 bases of the junction left unmatched. CDR1 is SGDLS and CDR2 is YYNGEE in the germline V gene. The CDR3 spells CASSVGLTSGIGDTQYF. CDR3 in DNA: TGTGCCAGCAGCGTAGGGTTAACTAGCGGGATTGGAGATACGCAGTATTTT.

This clonotype was recorded a few times. The V gene is TRBV6-5, the J gene TRBJ2-3; D is ambiguous. Germline CDR1 MNHEY, CDR2 SVGAGI. V shed 0 bases and J shed 0 bases, with 7 bases lying between them. CDR3 length: 15 amino acids. CDR3 protein: CASSYSRQSTDTQYF. The CDR3 bases are TGTGCCAGCAGTTACTCGCGGCAGAGCACAGATACGCAGTATTTT.

V gene TRBV28 combines with J gene TRBJ2-7; D may match TRBD1 or TRBD2 (5 bases each). With 6 bases removed from V and 3 bases from J, the gap between germline ends came to 15 bases. The CDR3 length is 14 residues. Germline CDR1 and CDR2: MDHEN and SYDVKM. CDR3 DNA sequence: TGTGCCAGCAGCGAAACCCGGGGCCACTACGAGCAGTACTTC. Its protein is CASSETRGHYEQYF. Using reference TRBV28 and TRBJ2-7 for the parts outside the CDR3, the full variable domain is DVKVTQSSRYLVKRTGEKVFLECVQDMDHENMFWYRQDPGLGLRLIYFSYDVKMKEKGDIPEGYSVSREKKERFSLILESASTNQTSMYLCASSETRGHYEQYFGPGTRLTVT.

The J gene is TRBJ2-1, the V gene TRBV11-2; D not resolved. In germline, CDR1 is SGHAT, CDR2 FQNNGV. Trimming stripped 1 base from V and 9 bases from J, with 10 bases between. This CDR3 comprises 13 residues. The CDR3, as DNA: TGTGCCAGCAGCTTAGTAGGTGAGGCTGAGCAGTTCTTC. This sequence encodes CASSLVGEAEQFF.

This clonotype showed up just a few times. The V call is TRBV19, the J call TRBJ2-1; TRBD1 aligns across 8 bases. The CDR3 covers 15 residues. V lost 5 bases to trimming and J lost 9 bases; unmatched junction nucleotides: 12. Germline V lookup: CDR1 LNHDA, CDR2 SQIVND (reference sequence). Here the CDR3 DNA reads TGTGCCAGTAGTCCGACAGGGGCCTTGGGCCTTGAGCAGTTCTTC. This gives the protein CASSPTGALGLEQFF.

This clonotype was picked up many times. This chain joins TRBV4-3 and TRBJ2-2, with a tentative D call TRBD1 (8 bases). Per germline, CDR1 LGHNA and CDR2 YSLEER. Trimming pared 4 bases from V and 0 bases from J, leaving 15 bases between. The CDR3 loop spans 17 amino acids. In DNA form, the CDR3 reads TGCGCCAGCAGCCTCCAGCGGGGACAGGCGAACACCGGGGAGCTGTTTTTT. This codes for CASSLQRGQANTGELFF.

The genes are TRBV6-2 or TRBV6-3 and TRBJ2-7, with 11 bases aligning to TRBD2. Germline loops: CDR1 MNHEY, CDR2 SVGEGT. This CDR3 has 14 residues. V gave up 5 bases and J gave up 4 bases; unmatched junction bases: 4. This chain's CDR3 is CASSHGTSGYEQYF. For the CDR3, the DNA is TGTGCCAGCAGTCACGGGACTAGCGGATACGAGCAGTACTTC.

The rearrangement uses TRBV5-1 and TRBJ2-2, with D uncertain. Per the germline V gene, CDR1 is SGHRS and CDR2 is YFSETQ. V gave up 4 bases and J gave up 12 bases, with 19 bases separating them. This CDR3 region has 14 residues. The CDR3 spells CASSPTPGSFKLFF. For the CDR3, the DNA is TGCGCCAGCAGCCCAACCCCCGGGTCCTTCAAGCTGTTTTTT.

The chain is built from TRBV27 and TRBJ2-3, with a weak D call TRBD1 (5 bases). The germline gives CDR1 MNHEY, CDR2 SMNVEV (reference sequence). Trimming pared 8 bases from V and 0 bases from J, leaving 24 bases between. This CDR3 contains 18 residues. The CDR3 sequence is CASLRRPGMIRSTDTQYF. The CDR3 region has the DNA TGTGCCAGCCTTCGGAGACCAGGGATGATCCGGAGCACAGATACGCAGTATTTT.